Presented here are 5 T cell receptor beta chains from one specimen sequenced in a study of regulatory T cells in long-lasting Graves disease. As for time point: persistent/refractory GD, antithyroid drugs over 5 years with positive TRAb. Making the TCR library involved RNA that had been extracted from PBMCs. With iRepertoire HTBI primers and Arm-PCR of CDR3 regions, TCR beta libraries were built. TCRdb analysed the multiplex PCR reads with MiXCR anew, one entry per CDR3 protein. The sample carries 500,000 to 700,000 distinct CDR3 sequences, about 32% recorded once. Specimen: peripheral blood mononuclear cells (PBMCs), collected when the disease was refractory, from a patient treated with antithyroid drugs. Source of these receptors: a female donor with Graves disease.

The V call is TRBV6-1, the J call TRBJ2-7; the match to TRBD2 covers 7 bases. Germline V gene sequence: CDR1 MNHNS, CDR2 SASEGT. The CDR3 has 18 residues. The J segment lost 1 base and the V segment lost 6 bases, leaving 18 bases of the junction unmatched. The CDR3 coding sequence is TGTGCCAGCAGCGAATCGCGGGGCGGGAGATCTAGATCCTACGAGCAGTACTTC. Residues: CASSESRGGRSRSYEQYF.

This clonotype was recorded at least ten times. V is TRBV28 and J is TRBJ2-5; D remains unclear. Trimming cost V 4 bases and J 1 base, with 10 bases left between them. Germline values: CDR1 MDHEN, CDR2 SYDVKM. This CDR3 spans 14 amino acids. The chain's CDR3 is CASSSPQVQETQYF. CDR3 DNA: TGTGCCAGCAGTTCCCCTCAGGTCCAAGAGACCCAGTACTTC. Based on the CDR3 plus reference TRBV28 and TRBJ2-5, the full variable domain is DVKVTQSSRYLVKRTGEKVFLECVQDMDHENMFWYRQDPGLGLRLIYFSYDVKMKEKGDIPEGYSVSREKKERFSLILESASTNQTSMYLCASSSPQVQETQYFGPGTRLLVL.

This chain uses TRBV28 with TRBJ1-1; TRBD1 aligns across 9 bases. Germline V gives CDR1 MDHEN, CDR2 SYDVKM. This CDR3 contains 16 residues. V lost 6 bases, J lost 4 bases, and 12 bases stayed unmatched. This CDR3 is CASSQEGQGRRTEAFF. For the CDR3, the DNA is TGTGCCAGCAGCCAAGAGGGACAGGGCAGGCGCACTGAAGCTTTCTTT.

The chain is built from TRBV19 and TRBJ2-6; perhaps TRBD2 as D (5 bases). V was pared by 5 bases and J by 0 bases, with 14 bases between. Germline values: CDR1 LNHDA, CDR2 SQIVND (reference sequence). CDR3 length: 17 residues. The CDR3 nucleotides read TGTGCCAGTAGTCCGAATGGAGGCCTCTCTGGGGCCAACGTCCTGACTTTC. It specifies CASSPNGGLSGANVLTF.

The rearrangement joins TRBV6-9 to TRBJ1-1; D perhaps matches TRBD1 (5 bases). CDR3 length: 15 residues. Trimming cost V 3 bases and J 4 bases, with 15 bases left between them. Looked up from germline, CDR1 is MNHGY and CDR2 is SVAAGI. CDR3 amino acids: CASSYSLGRGTEAFF. The CDR3 DNA reads TGTGCCAGCAGTTACTCTTTGGGGCGCGGCACTGAAGCTTTCTTT.